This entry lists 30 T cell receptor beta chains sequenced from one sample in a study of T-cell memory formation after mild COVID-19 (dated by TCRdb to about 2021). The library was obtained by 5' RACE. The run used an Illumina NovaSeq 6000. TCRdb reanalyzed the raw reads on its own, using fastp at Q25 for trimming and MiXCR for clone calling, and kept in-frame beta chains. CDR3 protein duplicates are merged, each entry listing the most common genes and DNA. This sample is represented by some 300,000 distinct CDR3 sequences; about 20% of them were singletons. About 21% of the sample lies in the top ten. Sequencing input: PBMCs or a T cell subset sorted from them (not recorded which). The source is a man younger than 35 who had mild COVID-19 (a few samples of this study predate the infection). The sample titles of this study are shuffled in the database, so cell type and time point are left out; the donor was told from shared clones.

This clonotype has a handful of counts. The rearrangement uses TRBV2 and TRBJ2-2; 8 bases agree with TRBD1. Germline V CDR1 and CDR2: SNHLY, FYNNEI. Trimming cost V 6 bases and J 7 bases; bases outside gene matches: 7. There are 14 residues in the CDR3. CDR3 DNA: TGTGCCAGCAGGGTTGCAGGGGGCGGCGGGGAGCTGTTTTTT. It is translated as CASRVAGGGGELFF. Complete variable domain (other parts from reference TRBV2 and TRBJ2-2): EPEVTQTPSHQVTQMGQEVILRCVPISNHLYFYWYRQILGQKVEFLVSFYNNEISEKSEIFDDQFSVERPDGSNFTLKIRSTKLEDSAMYFCASRVAGGGGELFFGEGSRLTVL.

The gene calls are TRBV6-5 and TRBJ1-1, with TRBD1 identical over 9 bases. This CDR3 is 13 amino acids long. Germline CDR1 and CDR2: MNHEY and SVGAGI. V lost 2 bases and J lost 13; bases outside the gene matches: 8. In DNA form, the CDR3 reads TGTGCCAGCAGTTACGGAGGACAGGGGAAATTTTTCTTT. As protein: CASSYGGQGKFFF.

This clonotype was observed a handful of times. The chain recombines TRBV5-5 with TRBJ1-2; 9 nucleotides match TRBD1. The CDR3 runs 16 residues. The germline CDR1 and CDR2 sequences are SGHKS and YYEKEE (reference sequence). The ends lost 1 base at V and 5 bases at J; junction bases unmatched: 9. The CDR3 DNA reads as TGTGCCAGCAGCTTGAGGACAGGGGTTGGAATTTATGGCTACACCTTC. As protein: CASSLRTGVGIYGYTF.

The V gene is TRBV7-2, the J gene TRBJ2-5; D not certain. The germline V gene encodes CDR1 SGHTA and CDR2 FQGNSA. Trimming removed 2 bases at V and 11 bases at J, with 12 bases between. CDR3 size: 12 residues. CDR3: CASSLSSRAQYF. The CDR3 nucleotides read TGTGCCAGCAGCTTAAGCTCTCGGGCGCAGTACTTC. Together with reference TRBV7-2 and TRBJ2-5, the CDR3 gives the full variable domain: GAGVSQSPSNKVTEKGKDVELRCDPISGHTALYWYRQSLGQGLEFLIYFQGNSAPDKSGLPSDRFSAERTGGSVSTLTIQRTQQEDSAVYLCASSLSSRAQYFGPGTRLLVL.

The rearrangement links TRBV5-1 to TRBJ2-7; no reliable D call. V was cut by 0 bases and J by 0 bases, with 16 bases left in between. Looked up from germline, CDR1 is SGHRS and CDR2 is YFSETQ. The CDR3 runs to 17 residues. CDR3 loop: CASSLVELGRSSYEQYF. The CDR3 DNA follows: TGCGCCAGCAGCTTGGTCGAATTGGGCAGGAGCTCCTACGAGCAGTACTTC.

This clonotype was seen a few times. The CDR3 is CASSQEFTAVSTQYF. CDR3 in DNA: TGCGCCAGCAGCCAAGAGTTTACGGCCGTCTCTACGCAGTATTTT. The chain joins TRBV4-3 to TRBJ2-3; D call uncertain. The V end lost 0 bases, the J end lost 8 bases, and 15 bases lay between the germline ends. Looked up from germline, CDR1 is LGHNA and CDR2 is YSLEER. CDR3 size: 15 residues.

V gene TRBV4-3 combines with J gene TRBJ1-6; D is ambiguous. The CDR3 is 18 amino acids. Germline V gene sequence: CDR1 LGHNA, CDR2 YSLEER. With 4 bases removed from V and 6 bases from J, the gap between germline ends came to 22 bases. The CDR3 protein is CASSPASPYWLTNSPLHF. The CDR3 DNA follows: TGCGCCAGCAGCCCCGCCAGCCCGTACTGGTTAACTAATTCACCCCTCCACTTT.

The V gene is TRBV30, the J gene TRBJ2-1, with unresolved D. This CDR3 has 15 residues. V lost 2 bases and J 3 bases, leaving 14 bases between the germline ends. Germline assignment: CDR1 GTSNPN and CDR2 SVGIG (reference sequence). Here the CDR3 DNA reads TGTGCCTGGAGTCCTGAACTCATCTTCTACAATGAGCAGTTCTTC. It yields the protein CAWSPELIFYNEQFF.

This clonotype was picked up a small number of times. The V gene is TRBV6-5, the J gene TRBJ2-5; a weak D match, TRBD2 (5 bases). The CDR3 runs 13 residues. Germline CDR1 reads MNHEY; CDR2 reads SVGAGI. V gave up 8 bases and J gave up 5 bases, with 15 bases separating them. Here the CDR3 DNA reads TGTGCCAGCCACGACGCGGGTGGGGAGACCCAGTACTTC. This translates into CASHDAGGETQYF.

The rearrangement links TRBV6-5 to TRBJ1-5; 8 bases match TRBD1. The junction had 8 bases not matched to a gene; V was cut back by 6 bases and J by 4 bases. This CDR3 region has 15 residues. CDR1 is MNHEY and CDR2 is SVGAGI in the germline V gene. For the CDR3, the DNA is TGTGCCAGCAGGATCGGACAGGGAGAAAATCAGCCCCAGCATTTT. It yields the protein CASRIGQGENQPQHF.

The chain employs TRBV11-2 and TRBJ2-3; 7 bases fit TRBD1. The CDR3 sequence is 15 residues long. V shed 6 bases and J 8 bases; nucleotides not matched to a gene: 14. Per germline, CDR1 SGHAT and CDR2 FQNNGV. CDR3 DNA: TGTGCCAGCAGACCAGGGACAGTCTCCCGCGGTACGCAGTATTTT. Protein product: CASRPGTVSRGTQYF.

The CDR3 coding sequence is TGCGCCAGCAAGGGACAGGGGGTTAGGCCAGATACGCAGTATTTT. Translated, it gives CASKGQGVRPDTQYF. The chain uses TRBV5-1 and TRBJ2-3, with 11 bases lining up with TRBD1. Trimming took 6 bases from V and 4 from J; bases not matched to a gene: 7. Germline V lookup: CDR1 SGHRS, CDR2 YFSETQ. The CDR3 totals 15 residues. Variable domain in full (rest from reference TRBV5-1 and TRBJ2-3): KAGVTQTPRYLIKTRGQQVTLSCSPISGHRSVSWYQQTPGQGLQFLFEYFSETQRNKGNFPGRFSGRQFSNSRSEMNVSTLELGDSALYLCASKGQGVRPDTQYFGPGTRLTVL.

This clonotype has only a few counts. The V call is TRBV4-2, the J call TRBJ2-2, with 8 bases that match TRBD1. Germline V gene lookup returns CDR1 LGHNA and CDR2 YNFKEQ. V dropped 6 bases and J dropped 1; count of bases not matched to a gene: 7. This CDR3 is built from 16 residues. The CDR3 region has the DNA TGTGCCAGCAGTCCACGGACAGGGATGAACACCGGGGAGCTGTTTTTT. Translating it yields CASSPRTGMNTGELFF.

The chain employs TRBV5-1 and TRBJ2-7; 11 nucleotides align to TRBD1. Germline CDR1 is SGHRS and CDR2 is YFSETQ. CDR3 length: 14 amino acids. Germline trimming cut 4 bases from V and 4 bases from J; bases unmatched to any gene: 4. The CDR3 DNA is TGCGCCAGCAGCCCGGGACAGGGGGAATACGAGCAGTACTTC. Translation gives CASSPGQGEYEQYF.

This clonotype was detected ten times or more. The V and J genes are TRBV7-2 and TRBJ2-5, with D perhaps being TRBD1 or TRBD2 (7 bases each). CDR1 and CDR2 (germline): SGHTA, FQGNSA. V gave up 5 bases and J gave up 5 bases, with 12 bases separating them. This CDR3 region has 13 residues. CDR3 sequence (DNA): TGTGCCAGCAGCCAGCAGGGGGGGGAGACCCAGTACTTC. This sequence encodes CASSQQGGETQYF. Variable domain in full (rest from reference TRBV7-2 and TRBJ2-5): GAGVSQSPSNKVTEKGKDVELRCDPISGHTALYWYRQSLGQGLEFLIYFQGNSAPDKSGLPSDRFSAERTGGSVSTLTIQRTQQEDSAVYLCASSQQGGETQYFGPGTRLLVL.

The CDR3 coding sequence is TGTGCCAGCAGTTTAGCGGGGCTCCCGGGGGATGAGCAGTTCTTC. Its protein product is CASSLAGLPGDEQFF. The rearrangement links TRBV12-3 or TRBV12-4 to TRBJ2-1; possibly TRBD2 for D (6 bases). V was cut by 0 bases and J by 8 bases, with 14 bases left in between. The CDR3 consists of 15 residues.

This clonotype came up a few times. This chain's CDR3 is CASSRIQGGMNTEAFF. CDR3 DNA: TGTGCCAGCAGCCGAATCCAAGGTGGGATGAACACTGAAGCTTTCTTT. The rearrangement uses TRBV3-1 and TRBJ1-1; D gene unclear. V lost 4 bases and J 0 bases, leaving 15 bases between the germline ends. CDR3 length: 16 residues. Per germline, CDR1 LGHDT and CDR2 YNNKEL (reference sequence).

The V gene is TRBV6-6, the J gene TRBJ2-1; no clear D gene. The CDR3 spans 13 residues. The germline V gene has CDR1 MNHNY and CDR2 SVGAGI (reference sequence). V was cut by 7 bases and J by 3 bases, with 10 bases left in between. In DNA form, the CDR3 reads TGTGCCAGCACTCTTGGCGTCTACAATGAGCAGTTCTTC. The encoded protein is CASTLGVYNEQFF.

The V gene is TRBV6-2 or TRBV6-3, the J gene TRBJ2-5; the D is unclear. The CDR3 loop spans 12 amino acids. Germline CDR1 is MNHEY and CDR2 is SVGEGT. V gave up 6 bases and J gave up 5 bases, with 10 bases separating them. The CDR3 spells CASRSSGETQYF. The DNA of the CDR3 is TGTGCCAGCAGGAGCTCCGGGGAGACCCAGTACTTC.

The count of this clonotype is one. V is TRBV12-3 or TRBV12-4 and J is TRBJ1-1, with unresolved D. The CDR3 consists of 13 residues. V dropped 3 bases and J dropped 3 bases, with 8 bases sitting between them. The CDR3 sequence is CASSFLEDTEAFF. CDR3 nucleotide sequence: TGTGCCAGCAGTTTCCTGGAAGACACTGAAGCTTTCTTT.

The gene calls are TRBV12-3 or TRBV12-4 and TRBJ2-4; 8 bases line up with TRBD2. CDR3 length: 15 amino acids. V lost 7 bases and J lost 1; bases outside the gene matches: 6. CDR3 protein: CASTSSGVAKNIQYF. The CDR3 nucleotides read TGTGCCAGCACCAGTAGCGGGGTGGCCAAAAACATTCAGTACTTC.

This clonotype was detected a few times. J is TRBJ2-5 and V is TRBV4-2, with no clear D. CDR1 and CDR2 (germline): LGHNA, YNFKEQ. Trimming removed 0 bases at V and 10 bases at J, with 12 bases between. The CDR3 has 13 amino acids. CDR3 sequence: CASSQEYGRDQYF. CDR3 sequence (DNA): TGTGCCAGCAGCCAAGAATATGGGCGAGACCAGTACTTC.

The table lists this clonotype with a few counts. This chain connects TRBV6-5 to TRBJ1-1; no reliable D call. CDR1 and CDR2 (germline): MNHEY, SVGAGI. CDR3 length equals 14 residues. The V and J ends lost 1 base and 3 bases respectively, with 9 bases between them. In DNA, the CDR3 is TGTGCCAGCAGTTACTTGACGTCGGACACTGAAGCTTTCTTT. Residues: CASSYLTSDTEAFF.

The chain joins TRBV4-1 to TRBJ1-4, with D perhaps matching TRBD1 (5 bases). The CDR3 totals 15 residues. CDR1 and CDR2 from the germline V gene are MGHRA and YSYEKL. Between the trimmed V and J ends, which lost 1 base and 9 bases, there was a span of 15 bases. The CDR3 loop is CASSQGGRTMKKLFF. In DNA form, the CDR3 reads TGCGCCAGCAGCCAAGGGGGACGGACAATGAAAAAACTGTTTTTT.

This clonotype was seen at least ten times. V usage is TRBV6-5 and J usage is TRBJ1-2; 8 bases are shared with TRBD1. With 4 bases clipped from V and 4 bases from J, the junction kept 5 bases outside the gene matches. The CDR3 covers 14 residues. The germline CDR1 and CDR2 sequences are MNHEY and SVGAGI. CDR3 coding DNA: TGTGCCAGCAGTTTTACCGGGACAGGCTATGGCTACACCTTC. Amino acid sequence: CASSFTGTGYGYTF.

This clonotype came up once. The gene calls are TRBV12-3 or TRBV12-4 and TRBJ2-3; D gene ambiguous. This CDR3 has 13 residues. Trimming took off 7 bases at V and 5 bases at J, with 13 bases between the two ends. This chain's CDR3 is CASTTMGLDTQYF. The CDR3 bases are TGTGCCAGCACCACAATGGGGTTAGATACGCAGTATTTT.

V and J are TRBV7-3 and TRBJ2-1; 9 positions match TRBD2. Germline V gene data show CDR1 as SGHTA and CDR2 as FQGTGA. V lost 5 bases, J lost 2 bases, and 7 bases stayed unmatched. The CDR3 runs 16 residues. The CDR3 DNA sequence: TGTGCCAGCAGCCCACTAGCGGGCCGCGCCTACAATGAGCAGTTCTTC. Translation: CASSPLAGRAYNEQFF. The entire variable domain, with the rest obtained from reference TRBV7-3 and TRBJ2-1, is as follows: GAGVSQTPSNKVTEKGKYVELRCDPISGHTALYWYRQSLGQGPEFLIYFQGTGAADDSGLPNDRFFAVRPEGSVSTLKIQRTERGDSAVYLCASSPLAGRAYNEQFFGPGTRLTVL.

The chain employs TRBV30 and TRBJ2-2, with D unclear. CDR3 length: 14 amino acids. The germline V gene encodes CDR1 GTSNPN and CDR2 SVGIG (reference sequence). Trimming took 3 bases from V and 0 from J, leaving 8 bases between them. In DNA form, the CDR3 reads TGTGCCTGGAGCAGGTTCGCGAACACCGGGGAGCTGTTTTTT. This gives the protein CAWSRFANTGELFF.

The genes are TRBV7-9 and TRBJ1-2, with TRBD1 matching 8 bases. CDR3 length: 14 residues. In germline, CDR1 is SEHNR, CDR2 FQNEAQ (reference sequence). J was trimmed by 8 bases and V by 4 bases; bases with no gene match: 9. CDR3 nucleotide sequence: TGTGCCAGCAGCTACCTTACAGGGGGTTTAGGCTACACCTTC. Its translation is CASSYLTGGLGYTF. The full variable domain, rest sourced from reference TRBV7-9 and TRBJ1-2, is DTGVSQNPRHKITKRGQNVTFRCDPISEHNRLYWYRQTLGQGPEFLTYFQNEAQLEKSRLLSDRFSAERPKGSFSTLEIQRTEQGDSAMYLCASSYLTGGLGYTFGSGTRLTVV.

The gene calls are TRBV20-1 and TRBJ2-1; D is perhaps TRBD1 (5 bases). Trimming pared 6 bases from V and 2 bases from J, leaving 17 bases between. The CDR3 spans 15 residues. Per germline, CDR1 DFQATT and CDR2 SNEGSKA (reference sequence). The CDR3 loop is CSALPRDSPYNEQFF. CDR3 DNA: TGCAGTGCCCTACCGAGAGACAGTCCCTACAATGAGCAGTTCTTC.